These 20 T cell receptor beta chains originate from one sample sequenced in a study of blood T cell repertoires in COVID-19 (dated by TCRdb to the early 2020s). Libraries were built with the immunoSEQ multiplex PCR assay. The source is immuneACCESS, and TCRdb retained only in-frame sequences with V and J called. Part of the clones is not carried over; for the studies checked, unresolved V genes explain less than half of this, and the remainder is unexplained. Here the sample has tens of thousands of clones; approximately 80% occur a single time. The top ten clonotypes cover around 2.3% of the sample. Sequences were obtained from peripheral blood. Receptors were obtained from a man aged 80 or over with active or convalescent COVID-19.

J is TRBJ1-2 and V is TRBV19; tentatively, D is TRBD1 (6 bases). Germline V gene sequence: CDR1 LNHDA, CDR2 SQIVND (reference sequence). The CDR3 totals 14 residues. Trimming left V 5 bases short and J 4 bases short, with 14 bases between. CDR3 nucleotide sequence: TGTGCCAGTAGTCCGGAACAGGGCATCTATGGCTACACCTTC. Amino acid sequence: CASSPEQGIYGYTF.

The V call is TRBV5-1, the J call TRBJ2-1; D is perhaps TRBD1 (5 bases). The CDR3 is made up of 15 amino acids. Germline loops: CDR1 SGHRS, CDR2 YFSETQ. Trimming removed 4 bases from V and 3 bases from J, with 14 bases in between. The CDR3 nucleotides are TGCGCCAGCAGCCCCACAGGTTCGGGCTACAATGAGCAGTTCTTC. It translates to CASSPTGSGYNEQFF. Filled out from reference TRBV5-1 and TRBJ2-1, the complete variable domain reads KAGVTQTPRYLIKTRGQQVTLSCSPISGHRSVSWYQQTPGQGLQFLFEYFSETQRNKGNFPGRFSGRQFSNSRSEMNVSTLELGDSALYLCASSPTGSGYNEQFFGPGTRLTVL.

The CDR3 DNA is TGTGCCAGCAGTTGGGACAGGGTGGATGGCTACACCTTC. Translating it yields CASSWDRVDGYTF. The chain links TRBV6-5 to TRBJ1-2; 9 bases line up with TRBD1. CDR1 is MNHEY and CDR2 is SVGAGI in the germline V gene. The CDR3 length is 13 residues. J was trimmed by 6 bases and V by 4 bases; bases with no gene match: 3.

The chain recombines TRBV7-7 with TRBJ2-6; tentative D call: TRBD1 (5 bases). Germline lookup yields CDR1 SSHAT and CDR2 FNYEAQ (reference sequence). The CDR3 length is 15 residues. The V end lost 5 bases, the J end lost 1 base, and 9 bases lay between the germline ends. Here the CDR3 DNA reads TGTGCCAGCAGCCCAGGGCGATCTGGGGCCAACGTCCTGACTTTC. The encoded protein is CASSPGRSGANVLTF.

V gene TRBV10-1 combines with J gene TRBJ2-5; 7 bases agree with TRBD2. Germline V gene sequence: CDR1 WNHNN, CDR2 SYGVQD (reference sequence). V was clipped by 8 bases and J by 5 bases; unmatched bases: 17. The CDR3 runs 16 residues. The CDR3 nucleotides read TGCGCCAGCTCGAGAGGTTTGGGGGGAGGGCTGGAGACCCAGTACTTC. It is translated as CASSRGLGGGLETQYF.

This clone was counted a single time. The chain links TRBV29-1 to TRBJ2-5; a possible D gene is TRBD1 (5 bases). CDR3 length: 14 residues. The germline V gene has CDR1 SQVTM and CDR2 ANQGSEA. V lost 2 bases and J lost 3, with 13 bases in between. This CDR3 is CSVERGRIEETQYF. The CDR3 coding sequence is TGCAGCGTTGAAAGGGGCAGGATTGAAGAGACCCAGTACTTC.

The chain employs TRBV2 and TRBJ1-5, with TRBD1 matching over 7 bases. The CDR3 is made up of 13 amino acids. CDR1 is SNHLY and CDR2 is FYNNEI in the germline V gene. The V gene end was trimmed by 8 bases and the J gene end by 2 bases; junction bases not matched to a gene: 3. The DNA for the CDR3 is TGTGCCAGCCAGGGGGGTGGCAATCAGCCCCAGCATTTT. Amino acid sequence: CASQGGGNQPQHF.

The CDR3: CASSLILQGTAFF. The CDR3 DNA reads as TGTGCCAGCAGCTTAATTTTGCAGGGGACGGCTTTCTTT. This chain links TRBV7-9 with TRBJ1-1; D might be TRBD1 (6 bases). V was cut by 2 bases and J by 11 bases, with 15 bases left in between. The CDR3 contains 13 residues. Germline V gives CDR1 SEHNR, CDR2 FQNEAQ (reference sequence). Using reference TRBV7-9 and TRBJ1-1 for the parts outside the CDR3, the full variable domain is DTGVSQNPRHKITKRGQNVTFRCDPISEHNRLYWYRQTLGQGPEFLTYFQNEAQLEKSRLLSDRFSAERPKGSFSTLEIQRTEQGDSAMYLCASSLILQGTAFFGQGTRLTVV.

The chain is built from TRBV3-1 (or the pseudogene TRBV3-2) and TRBJ2-6; D is ambiguous. Germline V gene data show CDR1 as LGHDT and CDR2 as YNNKEL (reference sequence). This CDR3 region has 15 residues. Trimming removed 0 bases at V and 0 bases at J, with 3 bases between. This CDR3 is CASSQDGSGANVLTF. In DNA, the CDR3 is TGTGCCAGCAGCCAAGACGGCTCTGGGGCCAACGTCCTGACTTTC.

This chain connects TRBV6-2 or TRBV6-3 to TRBJ2-1, with D possibly TRBD2 on 5 matching bases. Per the germline V gene, CDR1 is MNHEY and CDR2 is SVGEGT. The CDR3 is 13 residues long. V lost 6 bases, J lost 3 bases, and 9 bases lay in between. The CDR3 spells CASSPDYYNEQFF. CDR3 nucleotides: TGTGCCAGCAGCCCCGACTACTACAATGAGCAGTTCTTC.

This chain uses TRBV9 with TRBJ1-1; D is undetermined. This CDR3 comprises 13 residues. The V end lost 0 bases, the J end lost 1 base, and 4 bases lay between the germline ends. In germline, CDR1 is SGDLS, CDR2 YYNGEE. Written as DNA, the CDR3 is TGTGCCAGCAGCGTAGATCAGAACACTGAAGCTTTCTTT. It specifies CASSVDQNTEAFF.

The chain recombines TRBV27 with TRBJ1-1; D ambiguous. The V and J ends lost 3 bases and 4 bases respectively, with 12 bases between them. Germline V gene data show CDR1 as MNHEY and CDR2 as SMNVEV (reference sequence). The CDR3 totals 14 residues. The CDR3: CASSFSQTFTEAFF. The CDR3 nucleotides read TGTGCCAGCAGTTTTTCACAGACATTCACTGAAGCTTTCTTT.

This clone occurred a few times. The chain recombines TRBV5-4 with TRBJ2-2; D not resolved. The V gene lost 1 base and the J gene lost 0 bases, with 10 bases spanning the gap. Germline V CDR1 and CDR2: SGHNT, YYREEE (reference sequence). The CDR3 length is 16 residues. CDR3 amino acids: CASSLSRPPNTGELFF. CDR3 sequence (DNA): TGTGCCAGCAGCTTGAGCAGGCCACCGAACACCGGGGAGCTGTTTTTT.

This clone has a single count. J is TRBJ2-5 and V is TRBV7-2, with a possible D match to TRBD1 (6 bases). There are 15 residues in the CDR3. V lost 3 bases to trimming and J lost 2 bases, with 13 bases between them. Germline V gene lookup returns CDR1 SGHTA and CDR2 FQGNSA. CDR3 protein: CASSLGRGWQETQYF. In DNA form, the CDR3 reads TGTGCCAGCAGCTTGGGCAGGGGATGGCAAGAGACCCAGTACTTC.

The chain uses TRBV6-2 or TRBV6-3 and TRBJ1-5, with D maybe TRBD1 (6 bases). Germline assignment: CDR1 MNHEY and CDR2 SVGEGT. Between the trimmed V and J ends, which lost 6 bases and 2 bases, there was a span of 17 bases. The CDR3 covers 16 residues. The CDR3 DNA follows: TGTGCCAGCAGCCCTCCCCTAGGGGGACGCAATCAGCCCCAGCATTTT. Translation gives CASSPPLGGRNQPQHF.

This chain links TRBV7-2 with TRBJ2-6; 15 bases match TRBD2. From germline, CDR1 is SGHTA and CDR2 FQGNSA. The CDR3 is made up of 17 amino acids. J lost 4 bases, V lost 5 bases, and 3 bases had no gene match. The DNA of the CDR3 is TGTGCCAGCAGCCGGACTAGCGGGAGGGCAGGGGCCAACGTCCTGACTTTC. This sequence encodes CASSRTSGRAGANVLTF.

The chain links TRBV7-9 to TRBJ2-1, with D maybe TRBD2 (6 bases). The CDR3 is 15 amino acids. Trimming cost V 5 bases and J 8 bases, with 19 bases left between them. Germline V gene lookup returns CDR1 SEHNR and CDR2 FQNEAQ (reference sequence). CDR3 in amino acids: CASSTREKKGDEQFF. In nucleotides, the CDR3 is TGTGCCAGCAGCACCCGGGAGAAAAAGGGCGATGAGCAGTTCTTC.

The chain has TRBV7-9 and TRBJ1-2; 7 bases line up with TRBD1. Trimming at V came to 3 bases and at J to 3 bases, leaving 13 bases not matched to a gene. From germline, CDR1 is SEHNR and CDR2 FQNEAQ (reference sequence). CDR3 length: 17 residues. The CDR3 DNA reads TGTGCCAGCAGCTTGAGTCTATCGAAGGGGGCGGACTATGGCTACACCTTC. Encoded protein: CASSLSLSKGADYGYTF.

The chain couples TRBV5-1 to TRBJ2-7, with a possible D match to TRBD2 (5 bases). The CDR3 loop spans 14 amino acids. With 4 bases removed from V and 6 bases from J, the gap between germline ends came to 17 bases. Germline lookup yields CDR1 SGHRS and CDR2 YFSETQ. The CDR3 spells CASSKDEGGFEQYF. In DNA, the CDR3 is TGCGCCAGCAGCAAGGACGAAGGCGGGTTCGAGCAGTACTTC.

This clone was picked up a small number of times. The chain joins TRBV15 to TRBJ1-2; 9 bases align to TRBD1. V trimming: 5 bases; J trimming: 8 bases; junction bases outside the gene matches: 6. Germline loops: CDR1 LNHNV, CDR2 YYDKDF (reference sequence). This CDR3 is 13 amino acids long. CDR3 bases: TGTGCCACCAGCGAACAGGGGGCGATAGGCTACACCTTC. Translation: CATSEQGAIGYTF.